This entry lists 27 T cell receptor beta chains sequenced from one sample in a study of CD8+CD57+ T cells in acquired aplastic anemia. The study profiled TCR beta VDJ and CDR3 using genomic DNA as template. TCRdb fed the reads into MiXCR, producing one record per CDR3 protein. The sample consists of 260,000 or so distinct CDR3 sequences, approximately 45% of them appearing once. The sequenced patients had an expansion of CD8+CD57+ cells seen by flow cytometry. The material sequenced was sorted CD4+, CD8+, or CD8+CD57+ T cells (not recorded which) from PBMCs. These receptors originate from a human donor with aplastic anemia.

In its sample, this clonotype was seen many times. The chain joins TRBV2 to TRBJ1-3; no reliable D call. Germline CDR1 reads SNHLY; CDR2 reads FYNNEI. The CDR3 runs to 14 residues. Trimming took off 7 bases at V and 4 bases at J, with 14 bases between the two ends. The CDR3 protein is CASIEGQSGNTIYF. The CDR3 DNA reads TGTGCCAGCATTGAGGGCCAGTCCGGAAACACCATATATTTT.

In this sample, this clonotype turned up once. A much larger clone differs from this one at a single base, so this may be a read error. V is TRBV11-3 and J is TRBJ2-1, with TRBD2 matching 9 bases. Trimming removed 2 bases from V and 4 bases from J; junction bases left unmatched: 6. CDR1 SGHNT and CDR2 YENEEA come from the germline V gene. The CDR3 extends over 16 amino acids. The DNA of the CDR3 is TGTGCCAGCAGCTTAAGGCGGGAGGGCCATTACAATGAGCAGTTCTTC. Protein: CASSLRREGHYNEQFF.

This clonotype has only a few counts. This rearrangement joins TRBV10-3 to TRBJ2-4, with 12 bases aligning to TRBD1. The CDR3 extends over 17 amino acids. With V trimmed by 10 bases and J by 2 bases, 12 bases remained unmatched. Germline CDR1 reads ENHRY; CDR2 reads SYGVKD. The CDR3, as DNA: TGTGCCAAGAGGGACAGGGGGCGCGATAGGTCCAAAAACATTCAGTACTTC. Translation gives CAKRDRGRDRSKNIQYF.

The table lists this clonotype with many counts. The genes are TRBV13 and TRBJ2-7, with 11 bases identical to TRBD2. CDR1 and CDR2 (germline): PRHDT, FYEKMQ (reference sequence). CDR3 size: 15 residues. The J segment lost 5 bases and the V segment lost 4 bases, leaving 7 bases of the junction unmatched. This chain's CDR3 is CASSSLAGEFNEQYF. The CDR3 DNA is TGTGCCAGCAGCTCACTAGCGGGGGAGTTCAACGAGCAGTACTTC.

The V gene is TRBV7-9, the J gene TRBJ2-1, with TRBD1 as a possible D gene (5 bases). Germline-derived CDR1 and CDR2 are SEHNR and FQNEAQ (reference sequence). This CDR3 is built from 15 residues. V lost 5 bases to trimming and J lost 0 bases, with 11 bases between them. This CDR3 reads CASSQNTGSYNEQFF. DNA of the CDR3: TGTGCCAGCAGCCAGAATACAGGCTCCTACAATGAGCAGTTCTTC.

This chain uses TRBV7-2 with TRBJ2-1; 8 bases fit TRBD2. Germline-derived CDR1 and CDR2 are SGHTA and FQGNSA. V was pared by 4 bases and J by 10 bases, with 15 bases of the junction left unmatched. The CDR3 has 16 amino acids. CDR3 loop: CASSSRMAGGRGEQFF. CDR3 bases: TGTGCCAGCAGCTCCCGGATGGCGGGGGGCCGGGGGGAGCAGTTCTTC. The full variable domain, with the rest looked up from reference TRBV7-2 and TRBJ2-1, is GAGVSQSPSNKVTEKGKDVELRCDPISGHTALYWYRQSLGQGLEFLIYFQGNSAPDKSGLPSDRFSAERTGGSVSTLTIQRTQQEDSAVYLCASSSRMAGGRGEQFFGPGTRLTVL.

This clonotype occurred many times. CDR3 protein: CSARDRGSSYNEQFF. CDR3 nucleotides: TGCAGTGCTAGAGATAGGGGCAGCTCCTACAATGAGCAGTTCTTC. The rearrangement uses TRBV20-1 and TRBJ2-1; tentatively, D is TRBD1 (5 bases). Per the germline V gene, CDR1 is DFQATT and CDR2 is SNEGSKA (reference sequence). Trimming took off 0 bases at V and 0 bases at J, with 9 bases between the two ends. The CDR3 extends over 15 amino acids.

The sample holds many counts of this clonotype. The J gene is TRBJ2-1, the V gene TRBV14, with 10 bases identical to TRBD2. In germline, CDR1 is SGHDN, CDR2 FVKESK. V trimming: 3 bases; J trimming: 5 bases; junction bases outside the gene matches: 4. This CDR3 region has 15 residues. CDR3 sequence reads: CASSQGLARDNEQFF. DNA for the CDR3: TGTGCCAGCAGCCAGGGACTAGCGAGAGACAATGAGCAGTTCTTC. Combining the CDR3 with reference TRBV14 and TRBJ2-1 gives the whole variable domain EAGVTQFPSHSVIEKGQTVTLRCDPISGHDNLYWYRRVMGKEIKFLLHFVKESKQDESGMPNNRFLAERTGGTYSTLKVQPAELEDSGVYFCASSQGLARDNEQFFGPGTRLTVL.

This clonotype was observed at least ten times. The rearrangement joins TRBV4-1 to TRBJ1-2, with no clear D. The germline V gene encodes CDR1 MGHRA and CDR2 YSYEKL. Trimming shortened V by 0 bases and J by 3 bases, and 20 bases separated the two germline ends. The CDR3 has 18 amino acids. CDR3 sequence (DNA): TGCGCCAGCAGCCAAGACCAAGTACGTGGGGAGTTATACTATGGCTACACCTTC. Translated: CASSQDQVRGELYYGYTF.

The chain carries TRBV20-1 and TRBJ2-5; D is possibly TRBD1 or TRBD2 (6 bases each). CDR1 and CDR2 (germline): DFQATT, SNEGSKA (reference sequence). This CDR3 region has 14 residues. V was shortened by 4 bases and J by 2 bases, with 14 bases between the two germline ends. CDR3 nucleotide sequence: TGCAGTGCTACCGGGGGCAGCGTACAAGAGACCCAGTACTTC. Encoded protein: CSATGGSVQETQYF.

This clonotype has just one count. V is TRBV7-2 and J is TRBJ1-1; 10 bases are a match to TRBD1. CDR1 SGHTA and CDR2 FQGNSA come from the germline V gene. This CDR3 spans 17 amino acids. Trimming took 3 bases from V and 0 from J; bases not matched to a gene: 7. The CDR3 nucleotides are TGTGCCAGCAGCTTTAAACCGGGACAGGGGCTGAACACTGAAGCTTTCTTT. Protein sequence: CASSFKPGQGLNTEAFF.

The sample holds one count of this clonotype. Here the CDR3 DNA reads TGTGCCAGCAGCTTAGATGAAAGGATTGGGGCGCTAGCCAAAAACATTCAGTACTTC. Protein sequence: CASSLDERIGALAKNIQYF. This chain uses TRBV11-2 with TRBJ2-4, with D possibly matching TRBD1 (5 bases). The V gene lost 0 bases and the J gene lost 0 bases, with 18 bases spanning the gap. The CDR3 has 19 amino acids. Germline-derived CDR1 and CDR2 are SGHAT and FQNNGV.

As to this clonotype: One base away lies a much larger clone, so this may be a sequencing read error. The chain uses TRBV2 and TRBJ2-3; 9 nucleotides agree with TRBD1. The CDR3 contains 16 residues. CDR1 and CDR2 from the germline V gene are SNHLY and FYNNEI. CDR3 sequence: CTSSGGRDRVADTQYF. CDR3 nucleotides: TGTACCAGCAGTGGAGGCCGGGACAGGGTTGCAGATACGCAGTATTTT.

V and J are TRBV15 and TRBJ1-6; D is unclear. Germline-derived CDR1 and CDR2 are LNHNV and YYDKDF (reference sequence). This CDR3 comprises 16 residues. Between the trimmed V and J ends, which lost 2 bases and 0 bases, there was a span of 8 bases. The DNA of the CDR3 is TGTGCCACCAGCAGACAGGAGGGCTCCTATAATTCACCCCTCCACTTT. This gives the protein CATSRQEGSYNSPLHF.

This clonotype appeared many times. The chain combines TRBV20-1 with TRBJ1-2; D may be TRBD1 (5 bases). Trimming removed 1 base at V and 8 bases at J, with 11 bases between. The CDR3 length is 12 residues. The germline V gene has CDR1 DFQATT and CDR2 SNEGSKA (reference sequence). The CDR3 reads CSARGRVSGYTF. In DNA, the CDR3 is TGCAGTGCTAGAGGCAGGGTGAGCGGCTACACCTTC.

This rearrangement joins TRBV4-3 to TRBJ1-2; 7 nucleotides match TRBD1. With 1 base clipped from V and 8 bases from J, the junction kept 7 bases outside the gene matches. The CDR3 loop spans 14 amino acids. Germline CDR1 and CDR2: LGHNA and YSLEER. CDR3 in amino acids: CASSQVLGGRGYTF. The CDR3 DNA is TGCGCCAGCAGCCAAGTTCTAGGGGGCCGGGGCTACACCTTC.

The rearrangement links TRBV12-3 or TRBV12-4 to TRBJ2-6, with 9 bases aligning to TRBD1. The CDR3 consists of 21 residues. V dropped 4 bases and J dropped 0; count of bases not matched to a gene: 16. CDR3 nucleotides: TGTGCCAGCAGTTATAGGGCTATGGGACAGGGCTTTTCCTCTGGGGCCAACGTCCTGACTTTC. It codes for CASSYRAMGQGFSSGANVLTF.

Concerning this clonotype: This may be a read error, as it is one base from a much larger clone. The V and J genes are TRBV5-6 and TRBJ2-7, with D perhaps TRBD2 (5 bases). The germline gives CDR1 SGHDT, CDR2 YYEEEE. The CDR3 sequence is 17 residues long. The CDR3 bases are TGTGCCGGCAGCGGTTTCGATAAAGGAGAGATTACCTACGAGCAGTACTTC. Protein sequence: CAGSGFDKGEITYEQYF. Complete variable domain (other parts from reference TRBV5-6 and TRBJ2-7): DAGVTQSPTHLIKTRGQQVTLRCSPKSGHDTVSWYQQALGQGPQFIFQYYEEEERQRGNFPDRFSGHQFPNYSSELNVNALLLGDSALYLCAGSGFDKGEITYEQYFGPGTRLTVT.

This clonotype appeared many times. This chain joins TRBV4-3 and TRBJ1-1; tentative D call: TRBD1 (6 bases). Trimming stripped 0 bases from V and 1 base from J, with 12 bases between. Germline V gene sequence: CDR1 LGHNA, CDR2 YSLEER. The CDR3 is 16 residues long. As DNA, the CDR3 is TGCGCCAGCAGCCAAGATCATCAGGGGTCGAACACTGAAGCTTTCTTT. Its protein product is CASSQDHQGSNTEAFF.

The table lists this clonotype with many counts. The CDR3 DNA sequence: TGCAGTGCTAGAGATGTAGGGGGACAGGGAGACACTGAAGCTTTCTTT. Protein product: CSARDVGGQGDTEAFF. V gene TRBV20-1 combines with J gene TRBJ1-1; the match to TRBD1 covers 9 bases. The CDR3 has 16 residues. Germline V gene sequence: CDR1 DFQATT, CDR2 SNEGSKA (reference sequence). J was trimmed by 3 bases and V by 0 bases; bases with no gene match: 8.

This clonotype appeared many times. The V call is TRBV20-1, the J call TRBJ2-7; tentative D call: TRBD2 (6 bases). CDR1 is DFQATT and CDR2 is SNEGSKA in the germline V gene (reference sequence). V was cut by 3 bases and J by 4 bases, with 10 bases left in between. The CDR3 is made up of 12 amino acids. The CDR3 DNA reads TGCAGTGCTAGCAAACGGGGGTACGAGCAGTACTTC. Protein sequence: CSASKRGYEQYF.

Many counts were recorded for this clonotype. The chain recombines TRBV29-1 with TRBJ2-2; TRBD2 agrees at 7 bases. This CDR3 has 16 amino acids. Trimming took 1 base from V and 0 from J; bases not matched to a gene: 5. CDR1 is SQVTM, CDR2 ANQGSEA, per germline. Written as DNA, the CDR3 is TGCAGCGTTGAAGGGTTGGCGGGAGCGAACACCGGGGAGCTGTTTTTT. The encoded protein is CSVEGLAGANTGELFF.

About this clonotype itself: An end of the junction differs from the germline gene, which may be a read error. The CDR3 reads CATSDREGTGQETRYF. CDR3 bases: TGTGCCACCAGTGACAGGGAGGGGACAGGTCAAGAGACCCGGTACTTC. The chain has TRBV24-1 and TRBJ2-5, with D possibly being TRBD1 (8 bases). The CDR3 contains 16 residues. Germline V gene sequence: CDR1 KGHDR, CDR2 SFDVKD.

In its sample, this clonotype was seen many times. The chain recombines TRBV4-3 with TRBJ2-6; D remains ambiguous. The length of the CDR3 is 15 residues. Germline CDR1 is LGHNA and CDR2 is YSLEER. V was clipped by 0 bases and J by 2 bases, with 5 bases between them. The DNA of the CDR3 is TGCGCCAGCAGCCAAGATCGGACTGGGGCCAACGTCCTGACTTTC. The encoded protein is CASSQDRTGANVLTF.

This chain uses TRBV20-1 with TRBJ2-3; D not resolved. The V end lost 5 bases, the J end lost 1 base, and 10 bases lay between the germline ends. The germline CDR1 and CDR2 sequences are DFQATT and SNEGSKA (reference sequence). CDR3 length equals 13 residues. In nucleotides, the CDR3 is TGCAGTGCTTCTCACAAACGCACAGATACGCAGTATTTT. It is translated as CSASHKRTDTQYF.

The rearrangement links TRBV7-2 to TRBJ2-7; TRBD2 agrees at 12 bases. V was clipped by 6 bases and J by 2 bases; unmatched bases: 2. CDR3 length: 14 residues. The germline gives CDR1 SGHTA, CDR2 FQGNSA. The CDR3 loop is CASRLAGGPYEQYF. Written as DNA, the CDR3 is TGTGCCAGCAGACTAGCGGGGGGCCCCTACGAGCAGTACTTC.

This clonotype was counted ten times or more. The chain joins TRBV13 to TRBJ1-2, with no clear D. The germline V gene encodes CDR1 PRHDT and CDR2 FYEKMQ (reference sequence). The CDR3 sequence is 16 residues long. V was trimmed by 2 bases and J by 3 bases, leaving 16 bases between them. CDR3 DNA sequence: TGTGCCAGCAGCTTACGGTCGTCTCGGATCTACTATGGCTACACCTTC. It encodes CASSLRSSRIYYGYTF.